The T cell receptor (beta chain) under discussion was sequenced for a study of T cell repertoires in cytomegalovirus infection. This clonotype was detected a few times. Its antigen remains unknown. Whole-study results and caveats: The ex vivo response was dominated by HLA-C-restricted CMV-specific TCR beta clonotypes.

TCRdb re-analysed the reads in MiXCR, keeping a single row per CDR3 protein. The repertoire consists of around 94,000 distinct CDR3 sequences, with more than 15% occurring once and the leading ten covering 8%. V was pared by 3 bases and J by 3 bases, with 12 bases between. CDR3 length: 14 residues. Per germline, CDR1 LNHDA and CDR2 SQIVND (reference sequence). The TCR sequence derives from a human donor in good health (CMV status not recorded). Some clones in this sample may be carry-over from other donors' samples. The rearrangement uses TRBV19 and TRBJ2-7; no reliable D call. The sample comprised PBMCs. CDR3 bases: TGTGCCAGTAGTATCAACGTCGAGCACTACGAGCAGTACTTC. Encoded protein: CASSINVEHYEQYF. The full variable domain, with the rest looked up from reference TRBV19 and TRBJ2-7, is DGGITQSPKYLFRKEGQNVTLSCEQNLNHDAMYWYRQDPGQGLRLIYYSQIVNDFQKGDIAEGYSVSREKKESFPLTVTSAQKNPTAFYLCASSINVEHYEQYFGPGTRLTVT.